The next 17 T cell receptor beta chains were all read from a single sample in a study of blood T cell repertoires in COVID-19. Measured with immunoSEQ multiplex PCR; TCRdb has only the in-frame clones, and not every one. The table has under 250,000 clones, about four fifths seen once. The sample was peripheral blood. These receptors were taken from a woman between 50 and 59 years old with acute or convalescent COVID-19.

The rearrangement uses TRBV5-4 and TRBJ2-5; 10 bases align to TRBD1. The CDR3 spans 19 residues. The ends lost 4 bases at V and 3 bases at J; junction bases unmatched: 18. Germline CDR1 SGHNT, CDR2 YYREEE (reference sequence). The CDR3 loop is CASSDRRGTGDLGKETQYF. The CDR3 DNA reads as TGTGCCAGCAGCGACCGACGAGGGACAGGGGACTTGGGAAAAGAGACCCAGTACTTC.

The chain links TRBV2 to TRBJ1-3, with D possibly being TRBD1 (5 bases). The length of the CDR3 is 13 residues. CDR1 and CDR2 from the germline V gene are SNHLY and FYNNEI. The V end was cut by 6 bases, the J end by 8 bases, with 14 bases between. The CDR3 loop is CASRSGRGDTIYF. CDR3 in DNA: TGTGCCAGCAGGTCCGGGAGGGGAGACACCATATATTTT. Using reference TRBV2 and TRBJ1-3 for the parts outside the CDR3, the full variable domain is EPEVTQTPSHQVTQMGQEVILRCVPISNHLYFYWYRQILGQKVEFLVSFYNNEISEKSEIFDDQFSVERPDGSNFTLKIRSTKLEDSAMYFCASRSGRGDTIYFGEGSWLTVV.

The chain joins TRBV2 to TRBJ1-1; no reliable D call. The V gene lost 8 bases and the J gene lost 4 bases, with 20 bases spanning the gap. The CDR3 extends over 15 amino acids. Per the germline V gene, CDR1 is SNHLY and CDR2 is FYNNEI. The CDR3, as DNA: TGTGCCAGCCTAGAGCGGAGTGGGTTTACCACTGAAGCTTTCTTT. Translating gives CASLERSGFTTEAFF.

The chain has TRBV11-2 and TRBJ2-3; 12 positions match TRBD1. This CDR3 has 17 residues. V lost 5 bases, J lost 7 bases, and 13 bases stayed unmatched. Per germline, CDR1 SGHAT and CDR2 FQNNGV. The CDR3 sequence: CASSPRDRGRLVHTQYF. The CDR3 nucleotides are TGTGCCAGCAGCCCCCGGGACAGGGGGCGCCTAGTACATACGCAGTATTTT.

The chain carries TRBV15 and TRBJ1-4; D ambiguous. Trimming shortened V by 0 bases and J by 8 bases, and 13 bases separated the two germline ends. Germline V gene sequence: CDR1 LNHNV, CDR2 YYDKDF (reference sequence). This CDR3 region has 15 residues. CDR3 loop: CATSRDMLTGEKLFF. CDR3 bases: TGTGCCACCAGCAGAGATATGTTGACGGGGGAAAAACTGTTTTTT.

The chain uses TRBV18 and TRBJ2-7; possible D gene TRBD2, 5 bases. Trimming shortened V by 3 bases and J by 3 bases, and 15 bases separated the two germline ends. This CDR3 contains 15 residues. Germline V gene lookup returns CDR1 KGHSH and CDR2 LQKENI. The CDR3 is CASSPLAGSSYEQYF. The CDR3 nucleotides read TGTGCCAGCTCACCGCTAGCCGGTTCAAGCTACGAGCAGTACTTC.

This clone is medium-sized within its sample. This rearrangement joins TRBV20-1 to TRBJ2-7; tentative D call: TRBD1 (5 bases). The germline CDR1 and CDR2 sequences are DFQATT and SNEGSKA (reference sequence). Trimming took 6 bases from V and 5 from J, leaving 11 bases between them. The CDR3 has 11 residues. The CDR3 bases are TGCAGTGCCCCAGGGTCCCACGAGCAGTACTTC. Translated: CSAPGSHEQYF.

The rearrangement uses TRBV6-5 and TRBJ1-1, with 7 bases matching TRBD1. This CDR3 has 13 amino acids. Germline values: CDR1 MNHEY, CDR2 SVGAGI. V gave up 6 bases and J gave up 4 bases; unmatched junction bases: 5. CDR3: CASRSQGFTEAFF. DNA for the CDR3: TGTGCCAGCAGATCACAGGGGTTCACTGAAGCTTTCTTT.

The J gene is TRBJ1-1, the V gene TRBV5-6, with 7 bases matching TRBD1. The CDR3 has 16 residues. Trimming removed 0 bases from V and 4 bases from J; junction bases left unmatched: 9. CDR1 is SGHDT and CDR2 is YYEEEE in the germline V gene. The CDR3 sequence: CASSLVDRVPRTEAFF. CDR3 nucleotide sequence: TGTGCCAGCAGCTTGGTCGACAGGGTCCCTCGCACTGAAGCTTTCTTT.

This chain links TRBV2 with TRBJ2-2; D remains ambiguous. From germline, CDR1 is SNHLY and CDR2 FYNNEI. V lost 3 bases to trimming and J lost 8 bases, with 10 bases between them. The CDR3 spans 13 residues. As DNA, the CDR3 is TGTGCCAGCAGTGACCCTCCCGGGGGGGAGCTGTTTTTT. Its translation is CASSDPPGGELFF. Supplemented by reference TRBV2 and TRBJ2-2, the full variable domain reads EPEVTQTPSHQVTQMGQEVILRCVPISNHLYFYWYRQILGQKVEFLVSFYNNEISEKSEIFDDQFSVERPDGSNFTLKIRSTKLEDSAMYFCASSDPPGGELFFGEGSRLTVL.

The chain has TRBV12-5 and TRBJ1-1; D unresolved. From germline, CDR1 is LGHNT and CDR2 FRNRAP. V lost 6 bases, J lost 5 bases, and 10 bases lay in between. This CDR3 region has 12 residues. Here the CDR3 reads CASGQTGTEAFF. The DNA of the CDR3 is TGTGCTAGTGGCCAAACGGGGACTGAAGCTTTCTTT.

This chain uses TRBV28 with TRBJ1-4; 10 bases agree with TRBD1. Trimming cost V 4 bases and J 12 bases; bases outside gene matches: 11. This CDR3 spans 15 amino acids. Germline V gene data show CDR1 as MDHEN and CDR2 as SYDVKM. CDR3 region: CASSSPGTGAGELFF. The CDR3 DNA is TGTGCCAGCAGTTCTCCCGGGACAGGGGCCGGAGAACTGTTTTTT.

The V call is TRBV2, the J call TRBJ1-1; D not resolved. Germline CDR1 reads SNHLY; CDR2 reads FYNNEI. The CDR3 is 13 residues long. Trimming cost V 4 bases and J 1 base, with 7 bases left between them. CDR3 in DNA: TGTGCCAGCAGTGGACTGTCGAACACTGAAGCTTTCTTT. As protein: CASSGLSNTEAFF.

The chain's CDR3 is CAISESRQGLNYGYTF. In nucleotides, the CDR3 is TGTGCCATCAGTGAGTCGAGACAGGGGCTGAACTATGGCTACACCTTC. The J gene is TRBJ1-2, the V gene TRBV10-3; 8 bases match TRBD1. CDR3 size: 16 residues. CDR1 is ENHRY, CDR2 SYGVKD, per germline. The V segment lost 0 bases and the J segment 2 bases; nucleotides outside the gene matches: 5.

For this clone: At one of its ends the junction is not consistent with the germline gene, which may arise from a read error. The V gene is TRBV7-7, the J gene TRBJ2-5; 9 nucleotides align to TRBD2. The length of the CDR3 is 16 residues. The germline CDR1 and CDR2 sequences are SSHAT and FNYEAQ (reference sequence). CDR3 nucleotide sequence: TGTGCTAGCAGCTTAATAGGTGGACTAGCGCCCGAGACCCAGTACTTC. Translated, it gives CASSLIGGLAPETQYF.

This clone showed up just a few times. The V gene is TRBV7-9, the J gene TRBJ2-3; D may be TRBD1 (5 bases). The CDR3 covers 16 residues. V was cut by 4 bases and J by 6 bases, with 20 bases left in between. Germline CDR1 reads SEHNR; CDR2 reads FQNEAQ (reference sequence). The CDR3: CASSSALGHGPDTQYF. Here the CDR3 DNA reads TGTGCCAGCAGCTCCGCCTTAGGACACGGCCCTGATACGCAGTATTTT.

This clone was recorded once. J is TRBJ1-1 and V is TRBV10-3; tentative D call: TRBD1 (6 bases). V shed 7 bases and J shed 6 bases, with 12 bases lying between them. The germline V gene encodes CDR1 ENHRY and CDR2 SYGVKD. The CDR3 is 12 amino acids. CDR3 nucleotides: TGTGCCATCACGGCGGGGGGCGCTGAAGCTTTCTTT. It is translated as CAITAGGAEAFF.